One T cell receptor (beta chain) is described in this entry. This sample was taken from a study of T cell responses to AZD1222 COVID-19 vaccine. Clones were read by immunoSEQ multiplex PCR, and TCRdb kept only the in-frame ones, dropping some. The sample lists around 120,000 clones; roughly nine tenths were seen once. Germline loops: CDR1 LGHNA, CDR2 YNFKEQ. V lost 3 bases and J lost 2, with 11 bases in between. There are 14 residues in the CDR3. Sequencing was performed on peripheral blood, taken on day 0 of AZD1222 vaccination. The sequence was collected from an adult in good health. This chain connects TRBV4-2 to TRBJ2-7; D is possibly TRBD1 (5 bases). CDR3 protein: CASSHGQGAYEQYF. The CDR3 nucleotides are TGTGCCAGCAGCCATGGACAAGGGGCCTACGAGCAGTACTTC.